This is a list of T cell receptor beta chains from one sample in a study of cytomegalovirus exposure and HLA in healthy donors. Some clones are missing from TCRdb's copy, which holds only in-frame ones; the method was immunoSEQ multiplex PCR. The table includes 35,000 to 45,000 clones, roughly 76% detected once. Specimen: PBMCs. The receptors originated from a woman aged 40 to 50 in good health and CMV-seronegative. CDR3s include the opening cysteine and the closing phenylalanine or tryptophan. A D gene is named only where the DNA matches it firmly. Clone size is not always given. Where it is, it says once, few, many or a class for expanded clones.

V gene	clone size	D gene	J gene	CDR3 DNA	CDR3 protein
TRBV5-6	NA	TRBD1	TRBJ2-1	TGTGCCAGCAGCTTGCCAGGGGGAATATTGAATGAGCAGTTCTTC	CASSLPGGILNEQFF
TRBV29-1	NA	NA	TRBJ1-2	TGCAGCGTTGAAGATTGGGGGGAACCTAACTATGGCTACACCTTC	CSVEDWGEPNYGYTF
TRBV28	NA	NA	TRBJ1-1	TGTGCCAGCAGTTCAGGGTCTCGGGACACTGAAGCTTTCTTT	CASSSGSRDTEAFF
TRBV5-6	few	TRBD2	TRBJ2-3	TGTGCCAGCAGTTGGGAGGGTACGCAGTATTTT	CASSWEGTQYF
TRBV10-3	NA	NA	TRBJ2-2	TGTGCCATCAGTGAGTCGTTCCTAGCCGAACTGGGGGAGCTGTTTTTT	CAISESFLAELGELFF
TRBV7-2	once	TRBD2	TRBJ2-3	TGTGCCAGCAGATCATCCCCGGGGGGGGTGTGGAAAGATACGCAGTATTTT	CASRSSPGGVWKDTQYF
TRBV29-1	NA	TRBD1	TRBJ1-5	TGCAGCGTTGGACAGGGAGACCAGCCCCAGCATTTT	CSVGQGDQPQHF
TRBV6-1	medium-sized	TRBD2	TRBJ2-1	TGTGCCAGCAGTGAAGCTCTAGCGGACTACAATGAGCAGTTCTTC	CASSEALADYNEQFF
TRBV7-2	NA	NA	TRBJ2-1	TGTGCCAGCAGCGCGGATACCTACAATGAGCAGTTCTTC	CASSADTYNEQFF
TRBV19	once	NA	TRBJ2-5	TGTGCCAGTAGTAGTTATATGGGGACACCTACTGAGACCCAGTACTTC	CASSSYMGTPTETQYF
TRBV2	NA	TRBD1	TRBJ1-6	TGTGCCAGCAGTCTCACAGGGGGATATTCACCCCTCCACTTT	CASSLTGGYSPLHF
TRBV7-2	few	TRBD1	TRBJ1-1	TGTGCCAGCAGCGCACCGCGGACAGGGGTGATCGGGGGTGAAGCTTTCTTT	CASSAPRTGVIGGEAFF
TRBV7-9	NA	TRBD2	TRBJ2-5	TGTGCCAGCAGCAGCGGGACGGCGGGGACCCAGTACTTC	CASSSGTAGTQYF
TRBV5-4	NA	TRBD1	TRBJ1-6	TGTGCCAGCAGTGAAGCAGGGGGCTCCTATAATTCACCCCTCCACTTT	CASSEAGGSYNSPLHF
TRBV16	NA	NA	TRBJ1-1	TGTGCCAGCAGCCAATACAGGGAACGGACTGAAGCTTTCTTT	CASSQYRERTEAFF
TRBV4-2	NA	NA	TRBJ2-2	TGTGCCAGCAGCCTTCCAACGGCAGGGGTGGTCGGGGAGCTGTTTTTT	CASSLPTAGVVGELFF
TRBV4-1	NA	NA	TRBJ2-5	TGCGCCAGCAGCCAAGAAGTGGCGGGGAGACAAGAGACCCAGTACTTC	CASSQEVAGRQETQYF
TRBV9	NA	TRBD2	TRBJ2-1	TGTGCCAGCAGCGCGGGGGGGACGTACAATGAGCAGTTCTTC	CASSAGGTYNEQFF
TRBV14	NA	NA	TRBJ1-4	TGTGCCAGCAGCCAAGATTTCCAGCGGGCGGATCAGAATGAAAAACTGTTTTTT	CASSQDFQRADQNEKLFF
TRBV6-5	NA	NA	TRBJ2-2	TGTGCCAGCAGTTACTCCCCATCTAGCGTAGCCGGGGAGCTGTTTTTT	CASSYSPSSVAGELFF
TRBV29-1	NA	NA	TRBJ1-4	TGCAGCGTTGTGGCCAATAATGAAAAACTGTTTTTT	CSVVANNEKLFF
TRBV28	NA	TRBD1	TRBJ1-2	TGTGCCAGCAGTAAACAGACAGGGTGGGTTGGCTACACCTTC	CASSKQTGWVGYTF
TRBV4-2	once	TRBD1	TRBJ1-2	TGTGCCAGCAGCCAAGACAGTAACAGGGGGAGGATTGGCTATGGCTACACCTTC	CASSQDSNRGRIGYGYTF
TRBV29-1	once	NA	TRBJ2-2	TGCAGCTATAGACAGTCGAACACCGGGGAGCTGTTTTTT	CSYRQSNTGELFF
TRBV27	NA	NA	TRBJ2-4	TGTGCCAGCAGTTTATCGGGACATGTCATTCAGTACTTC	CASSLSGHVIQYF
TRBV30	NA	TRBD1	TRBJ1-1	TGTGCCTGGAGTGGTAGCAACAGGGGTCACTCGAACACTGAAGCTTTCTTT	CAWSGSNRGHSNTEAFF
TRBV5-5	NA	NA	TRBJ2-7	TGTGCCAGCAGCTCTCAGGGATACGAGCAGTACTTC	CASSSQGYEQYF
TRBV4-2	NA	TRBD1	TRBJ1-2	TGTGCCAGCAGCCAGATGGGGACAGCCACCTACGGCTACACCTTC	CASSQMGTATYGYTF
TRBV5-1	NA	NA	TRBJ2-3	TGCGCCAGCAGCTTGGAGCGAAACACAGATACGCAGTATTTT	CASSLERNTDTQYF
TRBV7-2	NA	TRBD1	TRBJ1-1	TGTGCCAGCAGCTTACAGGGGGCGAACACTGAAGCTTTCTTT	CASSLQGANTEAFF
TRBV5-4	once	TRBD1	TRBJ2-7	TGTGCCAGCAGCTCCGGCCGGGACAGGGTGCGCAGCGAGCAGTACTTC	CASSSGRDRVRSEQYF
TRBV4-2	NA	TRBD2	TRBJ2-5	TGTGCCAGCAGCCAAGGGACTAGCGGGGGGGTCCAAGAGACCCAGTACTTC	CASSQGTSGGVQETQYF
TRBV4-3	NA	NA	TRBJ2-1	TGCGCCAGCAGCCAAGACGGGGGCTCCTACAATGAGCAGTTCTTC	CASSQDGGSYNEQFF
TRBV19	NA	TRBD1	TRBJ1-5	TGTGCCAGTAGTACCCCTGACAGGGGGCTGGGTCAGCCCCAGCATTTT	CASSTPDRGLGQPQHF
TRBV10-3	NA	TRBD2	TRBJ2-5	TGTGCCATCAGTGTAACGGGGGGGTTGGAGACCCAGTACTTC	CAISVTGGLETQYF
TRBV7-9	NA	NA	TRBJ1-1	TGTGCCAGCAGCTTGGGGGGTCAGCCGAACACTGAAGCTTTCTTT	CASSLGGQPNTEAFF
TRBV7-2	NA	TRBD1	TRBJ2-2	TGTGCCAGCAGCTCTCGAGGGGGCAGGGCACCCACCGGGGAGCTGTTTTTT	CASSSRGGRAPTGELFF
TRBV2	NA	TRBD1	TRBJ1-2	TGTGCCAGCAGTGGGGACAGGGGGCGCGCCTATGGCTACACCTTC	CASSGDRGRAYGYTF
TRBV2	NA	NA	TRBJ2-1	TGTGCCAGCAATTTGCAGGGTCTAGGCAATGAGCAGTTCTTC	CASNLQGLGNEQFF
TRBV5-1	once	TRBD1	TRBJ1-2	TGCGCCAGCAGCTTGGGAGTGGGACAGGTTCACTATGGCTACACCTTC	CASSLGVGQVHYGYTF
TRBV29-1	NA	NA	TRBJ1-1	TGCAGCGCCGGGGACACTGAAGCTTTCTTT	CSAGDTEAFF
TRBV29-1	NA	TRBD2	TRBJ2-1	TGCAGCGTTGAAACGACTAGCACGGGTCCCCATGAGCAGTTCTTC	CSVETTSTGPHEQFF
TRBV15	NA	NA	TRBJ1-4	TGTGCCACCAGCAGAGATGTGGGCGCAACTAATGAAAAACTGTTTTTT	CATSRDVGATNEKLFF
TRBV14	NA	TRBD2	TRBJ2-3	TGTGCCAGCAGCCTGCTAGCGGGGGTGGAGGATACGCAGTATTTT	CASSLLAGVEDTQYF
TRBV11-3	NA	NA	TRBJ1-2	TGTGCCAGCAGAACCCAGGACGGACAAAACTATGGCTACACCTTC	CASRTQDGQNYGYTF
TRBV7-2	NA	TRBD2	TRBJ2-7	TGTGCCAGCAGCTTAGCTAGCGGGGTCACCTACGAGCAGTACTTC	CASSLASGVTYEQYF
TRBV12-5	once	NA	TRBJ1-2	TGTGCTAGTGGTCTCTCCGTCGGTGGCTACACCTTC	CASGLSVGGYTF
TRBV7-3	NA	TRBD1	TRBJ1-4	TGTGCCAGCAGCTTTAGCACCGGACAGGCTAATGAAAAACTGTTTTTT	CASSFSTGQANEKLFF
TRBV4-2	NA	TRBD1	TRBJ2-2	TGTGCCAGCAGCCAACAAACAGGGGGCAACACCGGGGAGCTGTTTTTT	CASSQQTGGNTGELFF
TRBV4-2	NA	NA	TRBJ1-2	TGTGCCAGCAGCAAAGACCCCGGGATGCCCTACACCTTC	CASSKDPGMPYTF
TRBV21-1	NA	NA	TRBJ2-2	TGTGCCAGCAGCAAAGTGGGACTCGCGAACACCGGGGAGCTGTTTTTT	CASSKVGLANTGELFF
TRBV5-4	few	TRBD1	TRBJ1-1	TGTGCCAGCAGCTTGGCGGGACAGCGTGAAGCTTTCTTT	CASSLAGQREAFF
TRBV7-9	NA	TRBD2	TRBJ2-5	TGTGCCAGCAGCTTAATTGGGACTACCCAAGAGACCCAGTACTTC	CASSLIGTTQETQYF
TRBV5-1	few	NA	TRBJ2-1	TGCGCCAGCAGCTTGGCTTGGAGTAACAATGAGCAGTTCTTC	CASSLAWSNNEQFF